This is a list of T cell receptor beta chains from one sample in a study of blood T cells in healthy people across ages. TCRdb ran MiXCR on the 5' RACE reads and lists one entry per CDR3 protein. The data contain hundreds of thousands of distinct CDR3 sequences, 58% of them seen just once; the ten biggest clones take up more than 35%. Sequencing was performed on blood. These receptor sequences come from a man aged 55 to 70 in good health. Each CDR3 is given without its conserved first and last residue.

TRBV18 9 ASSRVNEQF
TRBV18 11 ASSPNPRETQY
TRBV12-3/TRBV12-4 14 ASSLVGGGDSDTQY
TRBV5-1 13 ASSLGDWSTDTQY
TRBV13 11 ASSGARVGEQF
TRBV19 12 ASKSGGEDNIQY
TRBV4-2 14 ASSQARAGGQETQY
TRBV20-1 16 SASGQGGGQMGNQPQH
TRBV6-5 13 ASRDAGGYQETQY
TRBV10-2 11 ASGQSNTGELF
TRBV11-2 9 ACSPGYGYT
TRBV20-1 13 SATRPGGSGDTQY
TRBV5-5 13 ASIRPDDSSYEQY
TRBV20-1 13 SASIKGTVKETQY
TRBV5-1 14 ASSSRTSPGPYEQY
TRBV5-1 12 ASSVQGPADTQY
TRBV29-1 11 SVEDQEGAEAF
TRBV3-1 12 ASSAVRGRDGYT
TRBV7-9 15 ASELLISHSGANVLT
TRBV15 15 ATSRGGASGVSYEQY
TRBV12-3/TRBV12-4 11 ASSVGTPAPYT
TRBV7-2 15 ASSFSTGTISGNTIY
TRBV5-1 14 ASSLSTGRTYNEQF
TRBV5-1 11 ASNLEPDGELF
TRBV27 15 ASSSNPVAGGFDTQY
TRBV20-1 14 SASWDKAGSYNEQY
TRBV12-3/TRBV12-4 12 ASSTTGGNEKLF
TRBV10-3 10 AISDRGYIQY
TRBV6-1 13 ASSEGSLSNQPQH
TRBV29-1 11 SVEGGGMYEQY
TRBV7-9 12 ASSRGTENYEQY
TRBV4-2 14 ASSQIPRDRDYGYT
TRBV15 15 ATSRDRTRIGAYEQY
TRBV4-1 13 ASSQDPGKDNEQF
TRBV12-5 14 ASGLVSSGPGDEQF
TRBV7-9 14 ASSLDLTVRPSGYT
TRBV6-1 12 ASSEARVGYGYT
TRBV7-2 9 ASSSGTREY
TRBV6-1 14 ASSLDRGPANSPLH
TRBV5-1 14 ASSLEGTPTNEKLF
TRBV10-3 11 AISERVQDTQY
TRBV5-1 12 ASSGGQGGETQY
TRBV10-3 11 AISGGTDQPQH
TRBV29-1 13 SVEDQDRGLETQY
TRBV21-1 15 ASSRGTVPLGPYEQY
TRBV25-1 14 ASSSSRRGGWDTQY
TRBV5-1 14 ASSLDRGQSFYGYT
TRBV15 14 ATSKSVRQGGDTQY
TRBV6-6 12 ASSSSQGRETQY
TRBV21-1 14 ASSNLVGQKNTEAF